The sequence of this T cell receptor beta chain was determined in a study of shared clonotypes between healthy human individuals. This CDR3 has 16 amino acids. The V segment lost 0 bases and the J segment 1 base; nucleotides outside the gene matches: 4. Germline assignment: CDR1 SGHRS and CDR2 YFSETQ. Some clones are missing from TCRdb's copy, which holds only in-frame ones; the method was immunoSEQ multiplex PCR. Of about 990,000 clones listed, around 82% were seen once; the top ten hold more than 0.55%. Sample: memory CD4+ T cells from PBMCs. Subset reported: CD45RA-negative fraction. The receptor was isolated from a man between 18 and 35 years old in good health. Some clones in this sample may be carry-over from other donors' samples. The rearrangement joins TRBV5-1 to TRBJ2-5, with 9 bases matching TRBD2. CDR3 in amino acids: CASSLDVAGAQETQYF. CDR3 DNA sequence: TGCGCCAGCAGCTTGGATGTAGCGGGAGCCCAAGAGACCCAGTACTTC.